The clone carrying this TCR beta chain was observed once. Its antigen remains unidentified. The sample belongs to a study of CD8+ T cells in alopecia areata. Study-level findings and limits: Lesional tissue from the scalp (especially in alopecia totalis/universalis) showed higher clonality than normal scalp. Scalp sample sequencing also detects resident alphabeta T cells of normal skin.

Extraction and reverse transcription of RNA yielded cDNA as the sequencing template. Clones were sequenced by immunoSEQ multiplex PCR, and TCRdb holds only the in-frame ones, with some missing. Counted here are 180,000 or so clones, roughly 65% occurring once; the ten biggest clones make up 1.5% to 2%. The CDR3 sequence is 12 residues long. Looked up from germline, CDR1 is MNHEY and CDR2 is SMNVEV (reference sequence). With 10 bases removed from V and 2 bases from J, the gap between germline ends came to 11 bases. Sequenced material: CD4+ T cells sorted from blood, taken at week 0. The chain has TRBV27 and TRBJ1-2; D is uncertain. The sequence was collected from a human donor with alopecia areata. The CDR3 here is CATRFSNYGYTF. CDR3 sequence (DNA): TGTGCCACCCGCTTTAGCAACTATGGCTACACCTTC.